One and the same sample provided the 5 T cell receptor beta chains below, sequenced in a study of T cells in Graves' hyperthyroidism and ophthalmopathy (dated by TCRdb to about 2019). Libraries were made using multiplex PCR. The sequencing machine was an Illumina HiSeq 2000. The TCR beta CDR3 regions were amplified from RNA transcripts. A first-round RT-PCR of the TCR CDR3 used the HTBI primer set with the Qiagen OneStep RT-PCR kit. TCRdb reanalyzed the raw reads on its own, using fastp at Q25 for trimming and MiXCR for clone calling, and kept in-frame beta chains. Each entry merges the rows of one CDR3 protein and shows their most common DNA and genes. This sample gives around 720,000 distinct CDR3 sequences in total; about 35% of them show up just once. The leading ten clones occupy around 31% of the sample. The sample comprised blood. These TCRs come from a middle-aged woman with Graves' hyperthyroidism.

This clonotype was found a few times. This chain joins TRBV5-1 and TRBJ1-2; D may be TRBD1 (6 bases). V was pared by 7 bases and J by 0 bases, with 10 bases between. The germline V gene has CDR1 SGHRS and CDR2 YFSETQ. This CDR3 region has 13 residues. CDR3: CASRTAPNYGYTF. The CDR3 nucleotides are TGCGCCAGCCGGACAGCCCCTAACTATGGCTACACCTTC.

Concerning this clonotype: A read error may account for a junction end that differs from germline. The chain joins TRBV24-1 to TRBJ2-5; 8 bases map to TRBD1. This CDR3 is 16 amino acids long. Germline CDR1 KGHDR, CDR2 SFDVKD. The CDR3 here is CASSLSMGQAEETQYF. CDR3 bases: TGTGCCAGCAGTTTATCTATGGGACAGGCAGAAGAGACCCAGTACTTC.

The CDR3 reads CASRATPTGSNQPQHF. CDR3 DNA: TGTGCCAGCAGGGCGACCCCGACGGGGAGCAATCAGCCCCAGCATTTT. The gene calls are TRBV2 and TRBJ1-5, with unresolved D. V lost 6 bases, J lost 1 base, and 16 bases lay in between. The germline CDR1 and CDR2 sequences are SNHLY and FYNNEI. The CDR3 has 16 residues.

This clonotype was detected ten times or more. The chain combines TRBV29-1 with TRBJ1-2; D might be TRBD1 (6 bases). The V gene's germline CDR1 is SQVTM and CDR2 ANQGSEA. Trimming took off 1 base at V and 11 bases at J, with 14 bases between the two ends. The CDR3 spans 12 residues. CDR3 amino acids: CSVEAPGGEYTF. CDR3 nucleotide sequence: TGCAGCGTTGAAGCACCGGGGGGCGAGTACACCTTC.

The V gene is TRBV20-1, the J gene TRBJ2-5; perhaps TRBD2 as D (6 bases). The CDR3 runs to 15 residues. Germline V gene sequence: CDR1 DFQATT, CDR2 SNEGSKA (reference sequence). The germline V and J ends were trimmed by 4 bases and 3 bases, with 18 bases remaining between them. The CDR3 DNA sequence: TGCAGTGCTACTAAAGGACTCGCGGGGAAAGAGACCCAGTACTTC. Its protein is CSATKGLAGKETQYF.